Listed below are T cell receptor beta chains from one sample, sequenced in a study of regulatory T cells. The repertoire was sequenced with immunoSEQ multiplex PCR; TCRdb's copy has only in-frame clones and lacks some. Among some 9,100 clones, 84% were seen once, and the ten largest hold about 10%. Material: CD8+ T cells sorted from blood. These receptors were obtained from a person aged 18-35 years with CD3G deficiency. Each CDR3 is given with its conserved first and last residue. The D gene is left open where the match is weak. For some rows the clone size is stated as once, few or many, or as a class when expanded; others skip it.

clone_size	d_call	v_call	j_call	cdr3_aa	cdr3_nt
NA	TRBD2	TRBV7-3	TRBJ2-1	CASSLVAGGPMGEQFF	TGTGCCAGCAGCTTAGTAGCGGGAGGGCCTATGGGTGAGCAGTTCTTC
NA	TRBD1	TRBV7-8	TRBJ2-7	CASSLSFPGQDSYEQYF	TGTGCCAGCAGCTTAAGTTTCCCAGGACAGGACTCCTACGAGCAGTACTTC
once	TRBD2	TRBV4-1	TRBJ2-2	CASSQLAGGPGELFF	TGCGCCAGCAGCCAACTAGCGGGGGGGCCCGGGGAGCTGTTTTTT
once	TRBD1	TRBV6-1	TRBJ1-3	CASSAFPGTGGTGNTIYF	TGTGCCAGCAGTGCTTTCCCAGGGACAGGGGGAACTGGAAACACCATATATTTT
NA	NA	TRBV6-1	TRBJ2-7	CASSELPSYEQYF	TGTGCCAGCAGTGAATTGCCCAGTTACGAGCAGTACTTC
NA	NA	TRBV10-3	TRBJ2-7	CAISEAAFSYEQYF	TGTGCCATCAGTGAGGCAGCGTTCTCCTACGAGCAGTACTTC
NA	NA	TRBV27	TRBJ2-1	CASSLYGGGEQFF	TGTGCCAGCAGTTTATACGGAGGGGGTGAGCAGTTCTTC
NA	NA	TRBV28	TRBJ1-4	CASSFLFPTPEKLFF	TGTGCCAGCAGTTTTTTGTTCCCTACGCCTGAAAAACTGTTTTTT
NA	NA	TRBV4-3	TRBJ1-1	CASSPFMNTEAFF	TGCGCCAGCAGCCCATTCATGAACACTGAAGCTTTCTTT
NA	TRBD2	TRBV11-2	TRBJ2-7	CASSPGGGREQYF	TGTGCCAGCAGCCCTGGGGGGGGACGCGAGCAGTACTTC
NA	TRBD1	TRBV23-1	TRBJ2-7	CASSQPTGVYEQYF	TGCGCCAGCAGTCAGCCGACAGGGGTCTACGAGCAGTACTTC
once	NA	TRBV6-1	TRBJ2-7	CASSKVVTYEQYF	TGTGCCAGCAGCAAGGTAGTAACCTACGAGCAGTACTTC
NA	NA	TRBV4-1	TRBJ2-7	CASSQEQGPPYEQYF	TGCGCCAGCAGCCAAGAACAGGGACCCCCCTACGAGCAGTACTTC
NA	NA	TRBV25-1	TRBJ2-7	CASSLTGEQYF	TGTGCCAGCAGCCTCACAGGTGAGCAGTACTTC
NA	NA	TRBV4-1	TRBJ2-2	CASSDLGQANTGELFF	TGCGCCAGCAGCGATTTGGGCCAGGCTAACACCGGGGAGCTGTTTTTT
NA	NA	TRBV6-1	TRBJ1-1	CASSVAGWTEAFF	TGTGCCAGCAGTGTGGCAGGGTGGACTGAAGCTTTCTTT
NA	NA	TRBV11-2	TRBJ2-7	CASSPTGTFWYEQYF	TGTGCCAGCAGCCCGACCGGGACTTTCTGGTACGAGCAGTACTTC
NA	TRBD1	TRBV6-1	TRBJ1-5	CASSEAGQFNQPQHF	TGTGCCAGCAGTGAAGCGGGACAGTTTAATCAGCCCCAGCATTTT
NA	NA	TRBV6-6	TRBJ2-1	CASSFGNEQFF	TGTGCCAGCAGTTTCGGCAATGAGCAGTTCTTC
NA	NA	TRBV28	TRBJ2-3	CASRPSGGRNTDTQYF	TGTGCCAGCAGACCGAGCGGCGGAAGAAACACAGATACGCAGTATTTT
NA	NA	TRBV28	TRBJ1-1	CASSLSGVTEAFF	TGTGCCAGCAGTTTGTCAGGGGTCACTGAAGCTTTCTTT
few	TRBD2	TRBV27	TRBJ2-1	CASSSGGSYNEQFF	TGTGCCAGCAGTTCCGGGGGGTCCTACAATGAGCAGTTCTTC
NA	NA	TRBV28	TRBJ2-7	CASSTGTPPYEQYF	TGTGCCAGCAGTACCGGGACTCCGCCCTACGAGCAGTACTTC
NA	NA	TRBV6-5	TRBJ1-2	CASSHYGGTSGGYTF	TGTGCCAGCAGCCACTACGGGGGGACCTCGGGCGGCTACACCTTC
NA	NA	TRBV28	TRBJ2-5	CASSKAGFRETQYF	TGTGCCAGCTCCAAGGCAGGGTTTAGAGAGACCCAGTACTTC
NA	TRBD1	TRBV6-6	TRBJ2-2	CASSPGTGGTGELFF	TGTGCCAGCAGCCCAGGGACAGGTGGCACCGGGGAGCTGTTTTTT
NA	TRBD2	TRBV13	TRBJ2-7	CASSRAGLAGDKQYF	TGTGCCAGCAGCCGAGCGGGACTAGCCGGAGATAAGCAGTACTTC
NA	NA	TRBV28	TRBJ1-1	CASSFRDRAFF	TGTGCCAGCAGTTTTCGGGACCGAGCTTTCTTT
NA	NA	TRBV28	TRBJ2-7	CASSSLVGRKSTYEQYF	TGTGCCAGCAGTTCGCTCGTCGGCCGAAAAAGTACCTACGAGCAGTACTTC
NA	TRBD2	TRBV6-6	TRBJ2-7	CASSNGLAYEQYF	TGTGCCAGCAGTAATGGACTAGCCTACGAGCAGTACTTC
NA	NA	TRBV6-1	TRBJ1-5	CASSEWAGGNQPQHF	TGTGCCAGCAGTGAATGGGCAGGGGGCAATCAGCCCCAGCATTTT
NA	NA	TRBV4-1	TRBJ1-3	CASSQAHGNTIYF	TGCGCCAGCAGCCAAGCTCACGGAAACACCATATATTTT
NA	TRBD2	TRBV28	TRBJ2-7	CASGGDRLAGVSYEQYF	TGTGCCAGCGGGGGGGACCGGCTAGCGGGAGTTTCTTACGAGCAGTACTTC
NA	TRBD1	TRBV6-1	TRBJ1-1	CASSEMTGGTEAFF	TGTGCCAGCAGTGAGATGACAGGGGGCACTGAAGCTTTCTTT
NA	NA	TRBV30	TRBJ2-7	CAWSVGGLHEQYF	TGTGCCTGGAGTGTCGGGGGGCTACACGAGCAGTACTTC
few	TRBD2	TRBV10-2	TRBJ2-7	CASSTGLAFDEQYF	TGCGCCAGCAGTACGGGACTAGCGTTTGACGAGCAGTACTTC
NA	TRBD1	TRBV7-2	TRBJ1-2	CASSRTGGEGYTF	TGTGCCAGCAGCCGGACAGGGGGGGAGGGCTACACCTTC
NA	TRBD1	TRBV7-9	TRBJ2-5	CASSSGTGGLETQYF	TGTGCCAGCAGCTCCGGGACAGGGGGCTTAGAGACCCAGTACTTC
once	NA	TRBV7-9	TRBJ2-1	CASSLEGEQFF	TGTGCCAGCAGCTTAGAGGGGGAGCAGTTCTTC
NA	NA	TRBV28	TRBJ2-7	CASSPPTGSSYEQYF	TGTGCCAGCAGCCCCCCGACGGGCAGCTCCTACGAGCAGTACTTC
few	NA	TRBV28	TRBJ1-1	CASRGPRGNTEAFF	TGTGCCAGCAGAGGCCCCCGGGGTAACACTGAAGCTTTCTTT
medium-sized	NA	TRBV28	TRBJ2-3	CASSLRRGANTQYF	TGTGCCAGCAGTTTGAGACGGGGCGCGAATACGCAGTATTTT
NA	NA	TRBV9	TRBJ1-1	CASSGSREGTEAFF	TGTGCCAGCAGCGGTTCCAGGGAGGGCACTGAAGCTTTCTTT
NA	TRBD2	TRBV10-3	TRBJ2-3	CAISESTSSGGTDTQYF	TGTGCCATCAGTGAGTCTACGTCTAGCGGAGGCACAGATACGCAGTATTTT
NA	NA	TRBV28	TRBJ1-5	CASSLQGLQQPQHF	TGTGCCAGCAGTTTACAGGGCCTCCAGCAGCCCCAGCATTTT
once	NA	TRBV6-1	TRBJ1-1	CASSDVSRVEAFF	TGTGCCAGCAGTGATGTCAGCCGTGTTGAAGCTTTCTTT
NA	NA	TRBV10-2	TRBJ2-7	CASSEAAGDYEQYF	TGCGCCAGCAGTGAGGCTGCAGGGGACTACGAGCAGTACTTC
NA	TRBD1	TRBV7-9	TRBJ2-7	CASSRQGYEDEQYF	TGTGCCAGCAGCCGACAGGGGTATGAGGACGAGCAGTACTTC
NA	NA	TRBV28	TRBJ2-5	CASSPRGVQETQYF	TGTGCCAGCAGCCCGAGAGGGGTCCAAGAGACCCAGTACTTC
few	NA	TRBV20-1	TRBJ1-2	CSAPGGGGYTF	TGCAGTGCCCCCGGGGGAGGAGGCTACACCTTC
NA	TRBD1	TRBV19	TRBJ1-1	CASSKGTGRTEAFF	TGTGCCAGTAGTAAGGGGACAGGGAGGACTGAAGCTTTCTTT
NA	NA	TRBV28	TRBJ2-7	CASSSQVRERGEQYF	TGTGCCAGCAGTTCCCAGGTTAGGGAGAGAGGCGAGCAGTACTTC
NA	NA	TRBV28	TRBJ2-6	CASNSWVAGANVLTF	TGTGCCAGCAATTCCTGGGTCGCTGGGGCCAACGTCCTGACTTTC
NA	NA	TRBV11-2	TRBJ2-7	CASSLARASYEQYF	TGTGCCAGCAGCTTAGCCAGGGCCTCCTACGAGCAGTACTTC
NA	NA	TRBV6-6	TRBJ2-7	CASSYSPRYEQYF	TGTGCCAGCAGTTACTCACCCCGCTACGAGCAGTACTTC
NA	TRBD2	TRBV12-5	TRBJ2-7	CASAFLNRAGGPGEQYF	TGTGCTAGTGCCTTTTTGAACCGAGCGGGAGGGCCAGGGGAGCAGTACTTC
once	TRBD2	TRBV6-5	TRBJ2-7	CASSVSQGGYEQYF	TGTGCCAGCAGTGTTAGTCAGGGAGGGTACGAGCAGTACTTC
NA	NA	TRBV5-1	TRBJ2-1	CASSLGQGGRNEQFF	TGCGCCAGCAGCTTGGGTCAGGGAGGTAGGAATGAGCAGTTCTTC